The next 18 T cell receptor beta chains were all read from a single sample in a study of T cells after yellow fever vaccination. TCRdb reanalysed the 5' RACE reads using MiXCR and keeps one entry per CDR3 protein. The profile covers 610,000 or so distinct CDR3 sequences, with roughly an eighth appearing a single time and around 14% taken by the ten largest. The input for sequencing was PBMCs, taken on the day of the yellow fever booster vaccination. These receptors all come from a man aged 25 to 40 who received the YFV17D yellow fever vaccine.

CDR3 loop: CASMPGTSGAYEQYF. CDR3 sequence (DNA): TGCGCCAGCATGCCCGGGACTAGCGGAGCTTACGAGCAGTACTTC. The V and J genes are TRBV5-1 and TRBJ2-7; 11 bases align to TRBD2. The germline V gene has CDR1 SGHRS and CDR2 YFSETQ. V was clipped by 6 bases and J by 4 bases; unmatched bases: 9. This CDR3 has 15 amino acids.

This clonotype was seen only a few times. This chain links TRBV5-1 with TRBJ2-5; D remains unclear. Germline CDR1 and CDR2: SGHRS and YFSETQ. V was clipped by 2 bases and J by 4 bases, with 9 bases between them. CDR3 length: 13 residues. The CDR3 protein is CASSFRSRETQYF. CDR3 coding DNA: TGCGCCAGCAGCTTTCGCAGCAGAGAGACCCAGTACTTC.

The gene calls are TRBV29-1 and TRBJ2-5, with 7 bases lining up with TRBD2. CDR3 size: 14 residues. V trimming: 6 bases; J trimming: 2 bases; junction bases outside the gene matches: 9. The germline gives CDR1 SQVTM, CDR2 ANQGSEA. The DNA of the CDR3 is TGCAGCGTGAGGGCCACGGGACTACAAGAGACCCAGTACTTC. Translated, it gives CSVRATGLQETQYF.

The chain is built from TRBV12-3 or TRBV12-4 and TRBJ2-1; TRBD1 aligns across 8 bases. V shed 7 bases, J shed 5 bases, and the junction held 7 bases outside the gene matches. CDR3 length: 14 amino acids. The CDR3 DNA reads TGTGCCAGCACCCGGCAGGGGGCGGACAATGAGCAGTTCTTC. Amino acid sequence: CASTRQGADNEQFF.

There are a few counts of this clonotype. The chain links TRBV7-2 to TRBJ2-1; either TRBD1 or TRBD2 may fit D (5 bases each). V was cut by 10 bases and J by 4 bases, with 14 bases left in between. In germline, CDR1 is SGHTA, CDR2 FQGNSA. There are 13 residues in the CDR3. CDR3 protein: CANTGTLYNEQFF. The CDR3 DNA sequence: TGTGCCAATACCGGGACGTTGTACAATGAGCAGTTCTTC.

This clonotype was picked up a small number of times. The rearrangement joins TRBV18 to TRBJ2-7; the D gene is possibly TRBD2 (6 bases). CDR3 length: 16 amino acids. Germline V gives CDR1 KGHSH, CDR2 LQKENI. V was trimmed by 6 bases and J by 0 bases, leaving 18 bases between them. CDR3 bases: TGTGCCAGCTCGGTAATAGCGGACTCGAGCTCCTACGAGCAGTACTTC. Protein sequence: CASSVIADSSSYEQYF.

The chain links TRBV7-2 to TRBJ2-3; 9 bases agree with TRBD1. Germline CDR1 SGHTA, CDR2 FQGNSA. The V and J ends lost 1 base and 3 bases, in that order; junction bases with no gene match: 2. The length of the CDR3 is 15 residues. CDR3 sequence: CASSLVGQGTDTQYF. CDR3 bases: TGTGCCAGCAGCTTAGTGGGACAGGGTACAGATACGCAGTATTTT.

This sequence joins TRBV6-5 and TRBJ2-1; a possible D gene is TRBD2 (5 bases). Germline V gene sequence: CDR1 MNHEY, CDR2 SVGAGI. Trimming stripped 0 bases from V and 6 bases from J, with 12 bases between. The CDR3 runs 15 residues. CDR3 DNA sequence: TGTGCCAGCAGTTACTCGATTCTAGCCAGCAATGAGCAGTTCTTC. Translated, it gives CASSYSILASNEQFF.

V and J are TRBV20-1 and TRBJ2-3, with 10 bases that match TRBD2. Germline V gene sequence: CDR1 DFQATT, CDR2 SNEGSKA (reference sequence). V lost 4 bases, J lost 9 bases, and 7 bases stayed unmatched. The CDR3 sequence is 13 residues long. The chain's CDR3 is CSATDSSGGTQYF. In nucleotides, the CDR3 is TGCAGTGCTACCGATTCTAGCGGGGGCACGCAGTATTTT.

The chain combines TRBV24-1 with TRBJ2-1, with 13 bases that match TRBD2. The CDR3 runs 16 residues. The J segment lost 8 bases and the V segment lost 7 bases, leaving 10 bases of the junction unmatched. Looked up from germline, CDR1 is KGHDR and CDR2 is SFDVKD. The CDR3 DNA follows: TGTGCCACCAGCGACGGACTAGCGGGAGATCTCTATGAGCAGTTCTTC. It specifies CATSDGLAGDLYEQFF.

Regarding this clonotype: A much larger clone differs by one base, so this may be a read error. The CDR3 region has the DNA TGCGCCAGCAGTGAGTCGTGGGAGACCCAGTACTTC. This codes for CASSESWETQYF. The chain recombines TRBV10-2 with TRBJ2-5, with D unclear. Trimming pared 0 bases from V and 5 bases from J, leaving 4 bases between. The length of the CDR3 is 12 residues. Germline assignment: CDR1 WSHSY and CDR2 SAAADI.

CDR3 sequence: CAISSDETSPLHF. In DNA form, the CDR3 reads TGTGCCATCAGTAGCGATGAGACTTCACCCCTCCACTTT. The chain joins TRBV10-3 to TRBJ1-6; D not resolved. From germline, CDR1 is ENHRY and CDR2 SYGVKD. With 5 bases removed from V and 9 bases from J, the gap between germline ends came to 11 bases. This CDR3 contains 13 residues.

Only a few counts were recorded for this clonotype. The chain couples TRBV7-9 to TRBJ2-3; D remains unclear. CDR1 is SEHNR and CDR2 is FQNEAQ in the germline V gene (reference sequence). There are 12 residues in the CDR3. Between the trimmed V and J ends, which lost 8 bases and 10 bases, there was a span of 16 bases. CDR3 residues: CASGVVDGAQYF. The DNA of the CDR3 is TGTGCCAGCGGGGTGGTCGATGGTGCGCAGTATTTT.

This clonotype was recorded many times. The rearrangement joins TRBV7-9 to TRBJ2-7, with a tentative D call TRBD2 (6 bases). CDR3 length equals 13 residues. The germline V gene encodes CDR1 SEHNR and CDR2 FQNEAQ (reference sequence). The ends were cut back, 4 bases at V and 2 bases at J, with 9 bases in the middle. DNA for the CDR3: TGTGCCAGCAGCTCCGGGGGTCCCTACGAGCAGTACTTC. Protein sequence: CASSSGGPYEQYF.

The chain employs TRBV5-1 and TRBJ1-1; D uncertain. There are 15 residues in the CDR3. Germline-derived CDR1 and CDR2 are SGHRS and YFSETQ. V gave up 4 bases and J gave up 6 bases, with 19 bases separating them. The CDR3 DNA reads TGCGCCAGCAGCAATGTGAGGGCCCTCACCTCTGAAGCTTTCTTT. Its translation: CASSNVRALTSEAFF.

CDR3: CASSVRGSSGNTIYF. In nucleotides, the CDR3 is TGTGCCAGCAGCGTCAGGGGAAGCTCTGGAAACACCATATATTTT. The V and J genes are TRBV9 and TRBJ1-3, with a possible D match to TRBD1 (6 bases). Germline V gene sequence: CDR1 SGDLS, CDR2 YYNGEE. Trimming stripped 2 bases from V and 0 bases from J, with 9 bases between. The CDR3 sequence is 15 residues long.

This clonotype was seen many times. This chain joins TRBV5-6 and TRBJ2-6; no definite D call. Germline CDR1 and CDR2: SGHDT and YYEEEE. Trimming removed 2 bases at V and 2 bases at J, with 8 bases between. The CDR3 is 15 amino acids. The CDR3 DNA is TGTGCCAGCAGCTTTAAAGTCGCTGGGGCCAACGTCCTGACTTTC. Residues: CASSFKVAGANVLTF. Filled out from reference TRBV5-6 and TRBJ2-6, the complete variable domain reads DAGVTQSPTHLIKTRGQQVTLRCSPKSGHDTVSWYQQALGQGPQFIFQYYEEEERQRGNFPDRFSGHQFPNYSSELNVNALLLGDSALYLCASSFKVAGANVLTFGAGSRLTVL.

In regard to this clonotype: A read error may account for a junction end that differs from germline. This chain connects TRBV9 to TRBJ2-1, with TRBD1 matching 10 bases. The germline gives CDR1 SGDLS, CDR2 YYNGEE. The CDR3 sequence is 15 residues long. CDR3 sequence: CACSTGQGSYNEQFF. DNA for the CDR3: TGTGCCTGCAGCACGGGACAGGGGTCCTACAATGAGCAGTTCTTC.